Each of the 18 T cell receptor beta chains below was sequenced from the same sample in a study of vaccination effects on CD4 cells after COVID-19. Their recognized antigens are unknown. Using immunoSEQ multiplex PCR, the repertoire was profiled, and TCRdb retains in-frame clones only, with some absent. Among 55,000 to 90,000 clones listed, roughly 73% were seen once. ViraFEST expansion of antigen-specific CD4+ T cells with viral peptide pools preceded sequencing. CD4+ T cell isolation took place after 10 days of culture. The person was diagnosed with PCR-confirmed SARS-CoV-2 infection between March and December 2020. The sample was CD4+ T cells from PBMCs cultured with HIV peptides, taken before COVID-19 vaccination. Subset given: HIV-1 Nef peptide pool negative control/reference culture. The receptors stem from a human donor who had a prior SARS-CoV-2 infection.

This clone was seen only a few times. A read error may produce the germline difference seen at one junction end. The chain uses TRBV2 and TRBJ2-3; D uncertain. The CDR3 covers 12 residues. Germline V lookup: CDR1 SNHLY, CDR2 FYNNEI. The CDR3 DNA follows: TGTGCCAGCAGCGAAGGTTCAAATACGCAGTATTTT. Translation gives CASSEGSNTQYF.

V usage is TRBV5-4 and J usage is TRBJ2-3; D might be TRBD1 or TRBD2, each matching 5 bases. Germline lookup yields CDR1 SGHNT and CDR2 YYREEE (reference sequence). Deletions cut 4 bases from V and 6 bases from J, with 15 bases between. The CDR3 is 14 residues long. The CDR3, as DNA: TGTGCCAGCAGCCCGGGACCGCTGGAGGATACGCAGTATTTT. This sequence encodes CASSPGPLEDTQYF.

The CDR3 loop reads CASSLVGGNTEAFF. The CDR3 region has the DNA TGTGCCAGCAGCTTAGTAGGGGGGAACACTGAAGCTTTCTTT. The genes are TRBV7-2 and TRBJ1-1; tentatively, D is TRBD1 (6 bases). Trimming stripped 1 base from V and 1 base from J, with 7 bases between. Germline assignment: CDR1 SGHTA and CDR2 FQGNSA. CDR3 length: 14 residues.

This clone has a single count. The chain uses TRBV5-6 and TRBJ1-5; D uncertain. The CDR3 is 15 residues long. With 2 bases removed from V and 5 bases from J, the gap between germline ends came to 14 bases. Germline CDR1 and CDR2: SGHDT and YYEEEE. CDR3 in amino acids: CASSLSPLAHQPQHF. In DNA, the CDR3 is TGTGCCAGCAGCTTATCCCCGCTCGCTCATCAGCCCCAGCATTTT.

This rearrangement joins TRBV9 to TRBJ1-1; D ambiguous. The CDR3 sequence is 14 residues long. The V gene's germline CDR1 is SGDLS and CDR2 YYNGEE. Trimming took off 0 bases at V and 4 bases at J, with 10 bases between the two ends. DNA for the CDR3: TGTGCCAGCAGCGTAGATGGGGTGGGCACTGAAGCTTTCTTT. Translated, it gives CASSVDGVGTEAFF.

This rearrangement joins TRBV11-3 to TRBJ2-2; 10 bases map to TRBD1. The CDR3 sequence is 17 residues long. CDR1 is SGHNT and CDR2 is YENEEA in the germline V gene. V trimming: 5 bases; J trimming: 4 bases; junction bases outside the gene matches: 10. The DNA of the CDR3 is TGTGCCAGCAGCCGATTCATGACAGGGGGCGGCACCGGGGAGCTGTTTTTT. Its protein is CASSRFMTGGGTGELFF.

The V gene is TRBV5-6, the J gene TRBJ2-5; 8 bases align to TRBD2. The CDR3 totals 15 residues. Germline V lookup: CDR1 SGHDT, CDR2 YYEEEE. Losses at the gene ends were 0 bases for V and 3 bases for J; bases not matched to a gene: 4. This CDR3 reads CASSLVSGAEETQYF. CDR3 DNA sequence: TGTGCCAGCAGCTTGGTTAGCGGGGCCGAAGAGACCCAGTACTTC.

The chain uses TRBV19 and TRBJ2-3; no clear D. This CDR3 is built from 15 residues. Trimming removed 3 bases at V and 3 bases at J, with 13 bases between. Germline V CDR1 and CDR2: LNHDA, SQIVND (reference sequence). CDR3 in amino acids: CASSMWELPTDTQYF. The CDR3 nucleotides read TGTGCCAGTAGTATGTGGGAACTGCCGACAGATACGCAGTATTTT. Looking up the rest from reference TRBV19 and TRBJ2-3 gives the full variable domain: DGGITQSPKYLFRKEGQNVTLSCEQNLNHDAMYWYRQDPGQGLRLIYYSQIVNDFQKGDIAEGYSVSREKKESFPLTVTSAQKNPTAFYLCASSMWELPTDTQYFGPGTRLTVL.

The V gene is TRBV5-1, the J gene TRBJ1-4; no definite D call. With 0 bases removed from V and 8 bases from J, the gap between germline ends came to 11 bases. CDR3 length equals 14 residues. Germline V lookup: CDR1 SGHRS, CDR2 YFSETQ. The DNA of the CDR3 is TGCGCCAGCAGCTTGGCCCTATCGGGCGAAAAACTGTTTTTT. Translation: CASSLALSGEKLFF.

The chain joins TRBV6-6 to TRBJ2-1, with 11 nucleotides matching TRBD1. Trimming removed 6 bases from V and 9 bases from J; junction bases left unmatched: 10. Germline assignment: CDR1 MNHNY and CDR2 SVGAGI (reference sequence). The CDR3 contains 15 residues. CDR3 in amino acids: CASRTGGQGGIEQFF. DNA of the CDR3: TGTGCCAGCAGAACGGGGGGACAGGGGGGAATTGAGCAGTTCTTC.

The chain employs TRBV5-1 and TRBJ2-5, with D maybe TRBD2 (5 bases). Trimming left V 0 bases short and J 5 bases short, with 11 bases between. The CDR3 has 14 residues. Germline V gene sequence: CDR1 SGHRS, CDR2 YFSETQ. The CDR3 here is CASSLASEGETQYF. The CDR3 nucleotides are TGCGCCAGCAGCTTGGCGTCAGAGGGCGAGACCCAGTACTTC.

The rearrangement links TRBV11-1 to TRBJ1-1; D not resolved. There are 14 residues in the CDR3. The germline V gene encodes CDR1 SGHAT and CDR2 FQDESV (reference sequence). Trimming left V 5 bases short and J 1 base short, with 11 bases between. CDR3 region: CASSPGLTNTEAFF. The CDR3 region has the DNA TGTGCCAGCAGCCCCGGGCTTACGAACACTGAAGCTTTCTTT.

The chain recombines TRBV30 with TRBJ1-2; D is undetermined. Deletions cut 3 bases from V and 12 bases from J, with 11 bases between. The CDR3 totals 10 residues. Germline loops: CDR1 GTSNPN, CDR2 SVGIG (reference sequence). Written as DNA, the CDR3 is TGTGCCTGGAGCAGCCTCGGCGACACCTTC. This codes for CAWSSLGDTF.

The rearrangement joins TRBV29-1 to TRBJ2-3, with D unresolved. There are 13 residues in the CDR3. Germline assignment: CDR1 SQVTM and CDR2 ANQGSEA. V was shortened by 4 bases and J by 2 bases, with 10 bases between the two germline ends. The CDR3 coding sequence is TGCAGCGTTGTGGGGTCTGTCACAGATACGCAGTATTTT. It translates to CSVVGSVTDTQYF.

The chain employs TRBV29-1 and TRBJ2-7, with a weak D call TRBD2 (6 bases). This CDR3 contains 11 residues. The germline gives CDR1 SQVTM, CDR2 ANQGSEA. Trimming stripped 6 bases from V and 5 bases from J, with 11 bases between. CDR3 in amino acids: CSVEGRDEQYF. CDR3 bases: TGCAGCGTGGAGGGAAGGGACGAGCAGTACTTC.

The chain uses TRBV5-5 and TRBJ2-7, with D perhaps matching TRBD1 (6 bases). Germline V gene data show CDR1 as SGHKS and CDR2 as YYEKEE (reference sequence). The CDR3 sequence is 15 residues long. Trimming left V 9 bases short and J 1 base short, with 20 bases between. The CDR3, as DNA: TGTGCCAAGCCGGTTGCAGGGGATTTATCCTACGAGCAGTACTTC. Translation gives CAKPVAGDLSYEQYF.

The chain joins TRBV30 to TRBJ1-2; 9 bases map to TRBD1. The CDR3 consists of 16 residues. After removal of 7 bases from V and 2 bases from J, the junction contained 14 bases not matched to a gene. Germline CDR1 reads GTSNPN; CDR2 reads SVGIG (reference sequence). In nucleotides, the CDR3 is TGTGCCTTGACCCCCGGGGGACAGGGAGCAAACTATGGCTACACCTTC. Translating it yields CALTPGGQGANYGYTF.

V gene TRBV10-3 combines with J gene TRBJ1-2; D not certain. V lost 6 bases, J lost 1 base, and 3 bases lay in between. The CDR3 spans 11 residues. CDR1 is ENHRY and CDR2 is SYGVKD in the germline V gene. For the CDR3, the DNA is TGTGCCATCAGCTTTAACTATGGCTACACCTTC. Encoded protein: CAISFNYGYTF.